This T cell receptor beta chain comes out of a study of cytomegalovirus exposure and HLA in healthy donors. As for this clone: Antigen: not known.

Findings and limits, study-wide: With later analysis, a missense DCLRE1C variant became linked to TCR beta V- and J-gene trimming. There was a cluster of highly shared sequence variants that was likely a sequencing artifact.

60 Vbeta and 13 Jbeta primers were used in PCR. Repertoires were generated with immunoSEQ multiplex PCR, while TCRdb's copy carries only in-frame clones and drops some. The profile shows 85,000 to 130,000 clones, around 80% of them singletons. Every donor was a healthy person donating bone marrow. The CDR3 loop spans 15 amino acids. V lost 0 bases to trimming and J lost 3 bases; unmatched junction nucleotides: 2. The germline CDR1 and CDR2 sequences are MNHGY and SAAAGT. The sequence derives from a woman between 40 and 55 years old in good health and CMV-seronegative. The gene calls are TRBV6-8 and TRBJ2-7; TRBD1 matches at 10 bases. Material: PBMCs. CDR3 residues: CASSYSWDRGYEQYF. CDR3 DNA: TGTGCCAGCAGTTACTCCTGGGACAGGGGCTACGAGCAGTACTTC.